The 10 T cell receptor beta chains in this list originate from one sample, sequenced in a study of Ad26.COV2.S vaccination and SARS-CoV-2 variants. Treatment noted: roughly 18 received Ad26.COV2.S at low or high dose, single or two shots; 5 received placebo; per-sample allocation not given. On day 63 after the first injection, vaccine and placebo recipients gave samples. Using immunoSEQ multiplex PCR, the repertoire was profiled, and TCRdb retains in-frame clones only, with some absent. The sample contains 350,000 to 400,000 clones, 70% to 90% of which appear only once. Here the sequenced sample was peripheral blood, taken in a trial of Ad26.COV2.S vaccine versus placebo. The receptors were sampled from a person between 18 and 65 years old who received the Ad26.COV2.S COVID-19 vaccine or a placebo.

The CDR3 loop is CASSLFEESPLHF. The CDR3 DNA follows: TGTGCCAGCAGCTTGTTCGAGGAGTCACCCCTCCACTTT. The chain couples TRBV11-2 to TRBJ1-6; D gene uncertain. The CDR3 is 13 residues long. Germline V gene sequence: CDR1 SGHAT, CDR2 FQNNGV. V was shortened by 3 bases and J by 10 bases, with 10 bases between the two germline ends.

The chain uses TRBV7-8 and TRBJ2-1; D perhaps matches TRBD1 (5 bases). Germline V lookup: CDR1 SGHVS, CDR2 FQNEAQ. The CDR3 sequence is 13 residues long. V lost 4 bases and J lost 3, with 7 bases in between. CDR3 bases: TGTGCCAGCAGCTCGACAGTCTACAATGAGCAGTTCTTC. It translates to CASSSTVYNEQFF.

The CDR3 here is CASSAHEGYMNTEAFF. Written as DNA, the CDR3 is TGTGCCAGCAGCGCCCATGAGGGGTACATGAACACTGAAGCTTTCTTT. J is TRBJ1-1 and V is TRBV21-1. TRBV21-1 represents a pseudogene. The CDR3 loop spans 16 amino acids.

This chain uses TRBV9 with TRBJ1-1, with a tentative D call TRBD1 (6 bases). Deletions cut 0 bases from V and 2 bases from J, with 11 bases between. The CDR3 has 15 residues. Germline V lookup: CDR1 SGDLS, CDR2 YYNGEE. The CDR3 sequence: CASSVAGGTNTEAFF. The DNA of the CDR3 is TGTGCCAGCAGCGTAGCTGGGGGGACAAACACTGAAGCTTTCTTT.

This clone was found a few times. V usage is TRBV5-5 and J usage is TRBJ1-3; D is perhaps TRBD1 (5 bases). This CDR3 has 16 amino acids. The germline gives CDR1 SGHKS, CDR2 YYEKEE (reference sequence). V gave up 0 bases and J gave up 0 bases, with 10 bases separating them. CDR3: CASSLDGTYSGNTIYF. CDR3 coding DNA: TGTGCCAGCAGCTTGGATGGGACTTACTCTGGAAACACCATATATTTT. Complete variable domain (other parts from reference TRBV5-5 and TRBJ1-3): DAGVTQSPTHLIKTRGQQVTLRCSPISGHKSVSWYQQVLGQGPQFIFQYYEKEERGRGNFPDRFSARQFPNYSSELNVNALLLGDSALYLCASSLDGTYSGNTIYFGEGSWLTVV.

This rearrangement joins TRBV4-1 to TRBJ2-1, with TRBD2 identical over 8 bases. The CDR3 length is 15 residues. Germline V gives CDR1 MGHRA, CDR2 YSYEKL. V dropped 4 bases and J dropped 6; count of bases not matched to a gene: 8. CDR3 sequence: CASSPLGGAVNEQFF. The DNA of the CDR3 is TGCGCCAGCAGCCCCCTCGGGGGGGCGGTCAATGAGCAGTTCTTC.

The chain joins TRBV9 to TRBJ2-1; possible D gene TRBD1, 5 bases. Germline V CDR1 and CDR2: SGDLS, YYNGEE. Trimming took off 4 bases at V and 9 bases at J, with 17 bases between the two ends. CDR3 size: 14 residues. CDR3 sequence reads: CASSPPKRGTEQFF. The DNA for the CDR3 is TGTGCCAGCAGCCCCCCCAAAAGGGGCACTGAGCAGTTCTTC.

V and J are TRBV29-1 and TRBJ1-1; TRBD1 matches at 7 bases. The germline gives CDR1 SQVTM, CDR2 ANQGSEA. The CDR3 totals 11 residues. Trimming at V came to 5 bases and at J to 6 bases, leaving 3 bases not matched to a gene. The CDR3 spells CSVKGASEAFF. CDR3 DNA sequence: TGCAGCGTTAAGGGGGCATCTGAAGCTTTCTTT.

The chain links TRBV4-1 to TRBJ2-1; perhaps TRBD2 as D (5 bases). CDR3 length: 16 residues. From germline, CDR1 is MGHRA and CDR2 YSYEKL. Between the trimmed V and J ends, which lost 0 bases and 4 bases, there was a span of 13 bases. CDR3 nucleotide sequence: TGCGCCAGCAGCCAAGAGTTGTCTAGCTATTACAATGAGCAGTTCTTC. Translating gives CASSQELSSYYNEQFF.

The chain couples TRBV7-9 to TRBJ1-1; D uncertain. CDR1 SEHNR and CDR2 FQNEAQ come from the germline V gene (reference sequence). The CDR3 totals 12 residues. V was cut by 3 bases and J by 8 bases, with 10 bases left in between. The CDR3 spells CASSFLTVEAFF. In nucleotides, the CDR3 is TGTGCCAGCAGCTTTTTAACAGTGGAAGCTTTCTTT. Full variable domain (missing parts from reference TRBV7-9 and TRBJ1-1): DTGVSQNPRHKITKRGQNVTFRCDPISEHNRLYWYRQTLGQGPEFLTYFQNEAQLEKSRLLSDRFSAERPKGSFSTLEIQRTEQGDSAMYLCASSFLTVEAFFGQGTRLTVV.